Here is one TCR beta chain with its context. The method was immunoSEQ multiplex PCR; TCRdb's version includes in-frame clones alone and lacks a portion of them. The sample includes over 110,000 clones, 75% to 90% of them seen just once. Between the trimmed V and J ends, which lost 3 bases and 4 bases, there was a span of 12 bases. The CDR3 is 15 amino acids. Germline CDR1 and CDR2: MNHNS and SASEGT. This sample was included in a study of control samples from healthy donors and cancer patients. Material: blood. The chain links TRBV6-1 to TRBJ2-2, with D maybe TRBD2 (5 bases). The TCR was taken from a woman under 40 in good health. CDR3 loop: CASSERSGLTGELFF. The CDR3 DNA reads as TGTGCCAGCAGTGAGCGATCCGGACTCACCGGGGAGCTGTTTTTT.